One sample yielded the 7 T cell receptor beta chains listed below, sequenced in a study of cytomegalovirus exposure and HLA in healthy donors. Both 60 Vbeta primers and 13 Jbeta primers went into the PCR. Only in-frame clones appear in the TCRdb table, and some are missing; sequencing was by immunoSEQ multiplex PCR. Of over 120,000 clones in the sample, approximately 80% are singletons; the top ten hold about 4%. The sequenced sample consisted of PBMCs. The receptor source for this set is a male donor in good health and CMV-seronegative.

The V call is TRBV7-9, the J call TRBJ1-2, with 7 bases that match TRBD1. The CDR3 consists of 15 residues. V gave up 5 bases and J gave up 2 bases; unmatched junction bases: 8. From germline, CDR1 is SEHNR and CDR2 FQNEAQ (reference sequence). The CDR3, as DNA: TGTGCCAGCAGCCTCGGGACAGCACGGAACTATGGCTACACCTTC. This sequence encodes CASSLGTARNYGYTF.

The chain links TRBV4-3 to TRBJ1-1; TRBD1 agrees at 9 bases. Per the germline V gene, CDR1 is LGHNA and CDR2 is YSLEER. CDR3 length: 15 residues. The V segment lost 3 bases and the J segment 1 base; nucleotides outside the gene matches: 3. CDR3 loop: CASSHTGGRNTEAFF. The CDR3 DNA is TGCGCCAGCAGCCATACAGGGGGCAGGAACACTGAAGCTTTCTTT.

The rearrangement links TRBV5-5 to TRBJ2-4; D may be TRBD1 (6 bases). Trimming took 3 bases from V and 2 from J, leaving 15 bases between them. This CDR3 region has 16 residues. Per germline, CDR1 SGHKS and CDR2 YYEKEE (reference sequence). CDR3 region: CASSSGVPSPKNIQYF. CDR3 DNA sequence: TGTGCCAGCAGCTCAGGGGTACCTAGCCCCAAAAACATTCAGTACTTC. The variable domain in full, completed from reference TRBV5-5 and TRBJ2-4, reads DAGVTQSPTHLIKTRGQQVTLRCSPISGHKSVSWYQQVLGQGPQFIFQYYEKEERGRGNFPDRFSARQFPNYSSELNVNALLLGDSALYLCASSSGVPSPKNIQYFGAGTRLSVL.

CDR3 DNA sequence: TGTGCCAGCAGCACCGGGACAGGGGTGGGCGAGCAGTACTTC. Protein product: CASSTGTGVGEQYF. The chain is built from TRBV27 and TRBJ2-7; 10 nucleotides line up with TRBD1. This CDR3 comprises 14 residues. The germline CDR1 and CDR2 sequences are MNHEY and SMNVEV (reference sequence). With 6 bases clipped from V and 6 bases from J, the junction kept 8 bases outside the gene matches.

The J gene is TRBJ2-6, the V gene TRBV5-1; TRBD1 agrees at 9 bases. This CDR3 region has 17 residues. Germline CDR1 SGHRS, CDR2 YFSETQ. After removal of 4 bases from V and 0 bases from J, the junction contained 5 bases not matched to a gene. The CDR3 loop reads CASSRTGAYSGANVLTF. In DNA form, the CDR3 reads TGCGCCAGCAGCCGGACAGGGGCCTACTCTGGGGCCAACGTCCTGACTTTC.

This clone showed up just once. The gene calls are TRBV27 and TRBJ2-5, with D tentatively TRBD1 (6 bases). Near its end, the DNA agrees better with TRBJ2-7, so the J call may be wrong. Germline V gene lookup returns CDR1 MNHEY and CDR2 SMNVEV (reference sequence). CDR3 length: 14 residues. CDR3 residues: CASSLRTVLDEQYF. The CDR3 DNA is TGTGCCAGCAGTCTTCGGACAGTTCTCGACGAGCAGTACTTC.

This clone was observed a few times. This chain uses TRBV6-5 with TRBJ2-7; D possibly corresponds to TRBD1 (7 bases). V shed 6 bases and J shed 2 bases, with 17 bases lying between them. The germline CDR1 and CDR2 sequences are MNHEY and SVGAGI. The CDR3 is 15 residues long. The CDR3 DNA follows: TGTGCCAGCAGGTCACTGACAGGGAGGACCTACGAGCAGTACTTC. This encodes CASRSLTGRTYEQYF.